Listed here are 5 T cell receptor beta chains from one sample, sequenced in a study of graft-versus-host responses after intestinal transplantation (dated by TCRdb to the early 2020s). The library was prepared using the immunoSEQ multiplex PCR assay. TCRdb holds this immuneACCESS table with in-frame rearrangements only. Some clones are missing; in checked studies, unresolved V genes explain under half, and the rest has no known cause. The sample table holds 73,000 or so clones, of which around 87% were seen once. Together, the top ten hold about 4.2% of the sample. No cognate antigen is known for these TCRs. This specimen's time point label, interpreted: cells obtained before transplantation from donor or recipient. The sample here was unstimulated CD8+ T cells sorted from spleen or lymph node cells, taken before transplant. The receptors derive from a human donor who was the organ donor for an intestinal transplant.

A single count supports this clone. The chain employs TRBV5-4 and TRBJ1-2; a possible D gene is TRBD1 (6 bases). The CDR3 loop spans 15 amino acids. Germline V gene lookup returns CDR1 SGHNT and CDR2 YYREEE (reference sequence). Trimming stripped 4 bases from V and 3 bases from J, with 16 bases between. DNA of the CDR3: TGTGCCAGCAGCCTCGGGGGGACACACCACTATGGCTACACCTTC. It specifies CASSLGGTHHYGYTF.

The rearrangement uses TRBV9 and TRBJ1-6, with a possible D match to TRBD1 (5 bases). Germline V CDR1 and CDR2: SGDLS, YYNGEE. The CDR3 length is 15 residues. V lost 2 bases to trimming and J lost 8 bases, with 14 bases between them. CDR3 loop: CASSVGDSTYSPLHF. The CDR3 DNA reads TGTGCCAGCAGCGTGGGTGACAGTACGTATTCACCCCTCCACTTT. Filled out from reference TRBV9 and TRBJ1-6, the complete variable domain reads DSGVTQTPKHLITATGQRVTLRCSPRSGDLSVYWYQQSLDQGLQFLIQYYNGEERAKGNILERFSAQQFPDLHSELNLSSLELGDSALYFCASSVGDSTYSPLHFGNGTRLTVT.

This chain joins TRBV6-1 and TRBJ2-2, with D possibly matching TRBD2 (6 bases). CDR1 is MNHNS and CDR2 is SASEGT in the germline V gene. V gave up 8 bases and J gave up 6 bases, with 19 bases separating them. The length of the CDR3 is 15 residues. CDR3 amino acids: CASEGSASAPGELFF. CDR3 nucleotides: TGTGCCAGCGAAGGGTCTGCTAGCGCCCCCGGGGAGCTGTTTTTT.

This clone was observed a single time. The chain combines TRBV27 with TRBJ2-7, with D perhaps TRBD1 (6 bases). Trimming stripped 1 base from V and 0 bases from J, with 10 bases between. Germline values: CDR1 MNHEY, CDR2 SMNVEV (reference sequence). The CDR3 covers 15 residues. The chain's CDR3 is CASSLYQGPSYEQYV. The CDR3 DNA is TGTGCCAGCAGTTTATACCAGGGGCCCTCCTACGAGCAGTACGTC.

A remark on this clone: Other DNA sequences in the same sample also yield this CDR3. The rearrangement links TRBV19 to TRBJ1-1; no reliable D call. The CDR3 runs to 13 residues. Germline assignment: CDR1 LNHDA and CDR2 SQIVND (reference sequence). The V and J ends lost 3 bases and 0 bases respectively, with 5 bases between them. The CDR3 DNA follows: TGTGCCAGTAGTATTTCTATGAACACTGAAGCTTTCTTT. It yields the protein CASSISMNTEAFF.